The 4 T cell receptor beta chains below all came from one sample that was sequenced in a study of beta chain features in type 1 diabetes. All of the isolated RNA was reverse transcribed, so expressed TCRB transcripts were sequenced. Method: immunoSEQ multiplex PCR; TCRdb's copy keeps in-frame clones and lacks some. The sample records 500,000 to 700,000 clones, about 14% being singletons. The sequenced sample was naive CD4+ T cells from blood. These receptors all come from a man in his late teens or twenties in good health.

This clone has more than one count but fewer than ten. Other DNA variants within this sample encode the same CDR3. The J gene is TRBJ2-2, the V gene TRBV29-1; no clear D. The CDR3 spans 12 residues. Germline V gives CDR1 SQVTM, CDR2 ANQGSEA. V lost 6 bases and J lost 1, with 6 bases in between. DNA for the CDR3: TGCAGCGTCGACCGGAACACCGGGGAGCTGTTTTTT. It encodes CSVDRNTGELFF.

This clone was observed a handful of times. The V gene is TRBV28, the J gene TRBJ1-5; possible D gene TRBD1, 5 bases. This CDR3 has 16 amino acids. The germline V and J ends were trimmed by 8 bases and 7 bases, with 24 bases remaining between them. Germline values: CDR1 MDHEN, CDR2 SYDVKM. The CDR3 bases are TGTGCCAGCCATCCGAGAGGGGTCCGGTTTCGGCAGCCCCAGCATTTT. Translated, it gives CASHPRGVRFRQPQHF.

This chain joins TRBV27 and TRBJ1-2; possibly TRBD1 for D (6 bases). Trimming pared 4 bases from V and 5 bases from J, leaving 23 bases between. Germline lookup yields CDR1 MNHEY and CDR2 SMNVEV (reference sequence). The CDR3 sequence is 17 residues long. This chain's CDR3 is CASSYEPPTGGYYGYTF. The DNA of the CDR3 is TGTGCCAGCAGTTACGAACCTCCGACAGGCGGCTATTATGGCTACACCTTC.

This sequence joins TRBV7-6 and TRBJ2-7, with D possibly being TRBD2 (6 bases). Trimming cost V 2 bases and J 3 bases, with 11 bases left between them. Germline V gene lookup returns CDR1 SGHVS and CDR2 FNYEAQ. The CDR3 is 14 residues long. CDR3 amino acids: CASSLRRGNYEQYF. CDR3 nucleotides: TGTGCCAGCAGCTTAAGGAGGGGAAACTACGAGCAGTACTTC.